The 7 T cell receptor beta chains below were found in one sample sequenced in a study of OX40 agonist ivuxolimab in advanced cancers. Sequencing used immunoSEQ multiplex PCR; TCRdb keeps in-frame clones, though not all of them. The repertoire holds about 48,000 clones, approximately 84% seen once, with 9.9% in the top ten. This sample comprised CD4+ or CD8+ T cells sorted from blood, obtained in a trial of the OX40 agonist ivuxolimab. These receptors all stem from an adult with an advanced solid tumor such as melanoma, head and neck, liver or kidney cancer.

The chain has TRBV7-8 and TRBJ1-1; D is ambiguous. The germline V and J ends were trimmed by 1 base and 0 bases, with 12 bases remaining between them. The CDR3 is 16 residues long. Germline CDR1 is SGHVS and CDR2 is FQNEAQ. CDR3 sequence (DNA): TGTGCCAGCAGCTTAGGTCCAGCAGGACTGAACACTGAAGCTTTCTTT. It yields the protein CASSLGPAGLNTEAFF.

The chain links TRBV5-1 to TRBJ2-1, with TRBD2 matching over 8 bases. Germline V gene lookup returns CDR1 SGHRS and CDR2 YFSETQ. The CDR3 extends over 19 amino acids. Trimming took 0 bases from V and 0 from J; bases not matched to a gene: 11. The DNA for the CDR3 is TGCGCCAGCAGCTTGGGGCTAGCGGGTGGAAAGAGCTCCTACAATGAGCAGTTCTTC. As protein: CASSLGLAGGKSSYNEQFF.

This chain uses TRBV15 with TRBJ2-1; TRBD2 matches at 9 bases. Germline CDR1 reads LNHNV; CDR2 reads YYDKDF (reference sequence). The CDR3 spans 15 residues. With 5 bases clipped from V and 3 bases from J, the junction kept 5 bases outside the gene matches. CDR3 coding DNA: TGTGCCACCAGCCTTGGGACTAGCCTCTACAATGAGCAGTTCTTC. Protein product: CATSLGTSLYNEQFF.

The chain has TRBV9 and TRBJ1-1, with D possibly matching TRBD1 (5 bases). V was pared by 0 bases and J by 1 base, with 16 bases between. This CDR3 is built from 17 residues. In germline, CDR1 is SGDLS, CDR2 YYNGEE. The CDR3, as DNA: TGTGCCAGCAGCGTAGTAAGGGGCTCCGGAGGGAACACTGAAGCTTTCTTT. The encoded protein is CASSVVRGSGGNTEAFF. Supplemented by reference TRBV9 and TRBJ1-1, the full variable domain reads DSGVTQTPKHLITATGQRVTLRCSPRSGDLSVYWYQQSLDQGLQFLIQYYNGEERAKGNILERFSAQQFPDLHSELNLSSLELGDSALYFCASSVVRGSGGNTEAFFGQGTRLTVV.

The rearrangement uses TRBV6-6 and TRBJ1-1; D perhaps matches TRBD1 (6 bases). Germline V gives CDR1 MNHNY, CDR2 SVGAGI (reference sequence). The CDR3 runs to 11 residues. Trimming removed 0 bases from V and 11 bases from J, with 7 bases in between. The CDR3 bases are TGTGCCAGCAGTTACTCGGGGGGCGCTTTCTTT. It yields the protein CASSYSGGAFF.

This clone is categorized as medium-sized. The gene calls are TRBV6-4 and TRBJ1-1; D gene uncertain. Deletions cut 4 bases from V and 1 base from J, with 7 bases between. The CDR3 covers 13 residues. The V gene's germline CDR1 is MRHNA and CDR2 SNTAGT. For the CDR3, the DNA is TGTGCCAGCAGTGTGACCACGAACACTGAAGCTTTCTTT. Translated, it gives CASSVTTNTEAFF.

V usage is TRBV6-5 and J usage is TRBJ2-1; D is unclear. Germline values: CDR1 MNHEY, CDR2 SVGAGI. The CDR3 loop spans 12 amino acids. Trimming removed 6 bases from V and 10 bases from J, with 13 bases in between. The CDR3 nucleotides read TGTGCCAGCAGCTCTGCTATGGAGGAGCAGTTCTTC. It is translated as CASSSAMEEQFF.